The 6 T cell receptor beta chains below all came from one sample that was sequenced in a study of HIV-infected children after antiretroviral therapy interruption. Treatment indicated: PENTA 11 planned treatment interruption arm or continuous ART arm. The TCR library was built from RNA with a 3' RACE protocol and unique molecular identifiers. Via MiXCR, TCRdb re-called the 3' RACE reads, giving one row per CDR3 protein. The sample has some 51,000 distinct CDR3 sequences; 4.3% are singletons. Sample: CD45RA+ CD4+ T cells from PBMCs, pooled from several time points, taken from a donor given antiretroviral therapy, either interrupted or continuous. Subset meaning: naive CD4+ CD45RA+ CD45RO- T cells. The origin of the receptors is a pool of human donors with HIV.

At least ten counts were recorded for this clonotype. The chain recombines TRBV2 with TRBJ2-2, with D possibly matching TRBD1 (7 bases). CDR1 is SNHLY, CDR2 FYNNEI, per germline. CDR3 length: 12 residues. V lost 10 bases and J lost 5, with 11 bases in between. The CDR3 nucleotides are TGTGCCACCAGGGGGGAAACCGGGGAGCTGTTTTTT. This encodes CATRGETGELFF. The full variable domain, rest sourced from reference TRBV2 and TRBJ2-2, is EPEVTQTPSHQVTQMGQEVILRCVPISNHLYFYWYRQILGQKVEFLVSFYNNEISEKSEIFDDQFSVERPDGSNFTLKIRSTKLEDSAMYFCATRGETGELFFGEGSRLTVL.

The gene calls are TRBV7-1 and TRBJ2-7; the D gene could be TRBD1 or TRBD2 (6 bases each). TRBV7-1 is classed as an ORF, of uncertain function. The CDR3 runs 16 residues. The V gene lost 5 bases and the J gene lost 0 bases, with 17 bases spanning the gap. The CDR3 DNA sequence: TGTGCCAGCAGCGCCGACGGGGGCACGACCTCCTACGAGCAGTACTTC. It specifies CASSADGGTTSYEQYF.

Many counts were recorded for this clonotype. V is TRBV6-5 and J is TRBJ1-2; D gene ambiguous. CDR1 and CDR2 from the germline V gene are MNHEY and SVGAGI. The CDR3 extends over 12 amino acids. Trimming took 11 bases from V and 4 from J, leaving 14 bases between them. CDR3 amino acids: CAACTAGYGYTF. CDR3 DNA sequence: TGTGCCGCCTGCACCGCCGGCTATGGCTACACCTTC.

The table lists this clonotype with many counts. CDR3 sequence (DNA): TGCGCCAGCAGTCAAGGGCGGAATGGGGCCAACGTCCTGACTTTC. This sequence encodes CASSQGRNGANVLTF. This chain links TRBV23-1 with TRBJ2-6; no definite D call. TRBV23-1 is known as an ORF, though its function is uncertain. Trimming took off 2 bases at V and 3 bases at J, with 8 bases between the two ends. This CDR3 contains 15 residues.

This clonotype was observed many times. This chain uses TRBV12-3 or TRBV12-4 with TRBJ1-3; D ambiguous. Trimming took 3 bases from V and 2 from J, leaving 2 bases between them. This CDR3 spans 12 amino acids. The CDR3 here is CASSFAGNTIYF. The CDR3 nucleotides read TGTGCCAGCAGTTTCGCTGGAAACACCATATATTTT.

This clonotype was recorded many times. This sequence joins TRBV30 and TRBJ2-1; D possibly corresponds to TRBD1 (5 bases). V was clipped by 1 base and J by 4 bases, with 8 bases between them. Looked up from germline, CDR1 is GTSNPN and CDR2 is SVGIG (reference sequence). The CDR3 contains 13 residues. The CDR3 DNA reads TGTGCCTGGAGTGCCGACAGATACAATGAGCAGTTCTTC. It codes for CAWSADRYNEQFF.